The 18 T cell receptor beta chains given below trace back to one sample, sequenced in a study of regulatory T cells in long-lasting Graves disease. The TCR beta library used iRepertoire HTBI primers with Arm-PCR amplification of CDR3. Via MiXCR, TCRdb re-called the multiplex PCR reads, giving one row per CDR3 protein. The repertoire consists of roughly 400,000 distinct CDR3 sequences, with about 15% occurring once and the leading ten covering around a quarter. Time point of the sample: newly diagnosed GD, antithyroid drugs for less than 3 months. Scientists built the TCR library using RNA that was extracted from PBMCs. This sample was shared with a second study, whose subject was T cells in Graves' hyperthyroidism and ophthalmopathy.

The starting material was peripheral blood mononuclear cells (PBMCs), obtained at new diagnosis, from a patient treated with antithyroid drugs. The source of these receptors is a woman under 30 with Graves disease.

The chain couples TRBV6-5 to TRBJ1-1, with D tentatively TRBD1 (5 bases). The germline V and J ends were trimmed by 2 bases and 1 base, with 11 bases remaining between them. This CDR3 has 15 amino acids. The germline V gene encodes CDR1 MNHEY and CDR2 SVGAGI. The CDR3 nucleotides read TGTGCCAGCAGTTACCAGCTAGGACAGAACACTGAAGCTTTCTTT. Its protein product is CASSYQLGQNTEAFF.

The V and J genes are TRBV19 and TRBJ1-5; 8 bases match TRBD1. Per germline, CDR1 LNHDA and CDR2 SQIVND (reference sequence). The V gene end was trimmed by 1 base and the J gene end by 2 bases; junction bases not matched to a gene: 4. CDR3 length: 16 residues. Here the CDR3 reads CASSIAGGGGNQPQHF. Written as DNA, the CDR3 is TGTGCCAGTAGTATAGCAGGGGGCGGTGGCAATCAGCCCCAGCATTTT.

A remark on this clonotype: It may be a read error: a sequence one base away is much more abundant. The chain recombines TRBV2 with TRBJ2-1; D not resolved. Germline V gene data show CDR1 as SNHLY and CDR2 as FYNNEI. The CDR3 extends over 11 amino acids. The CDR3 loop is CTSSEADEQFF. The CDR3 DNA follows: TGTACCAGCAGTGAAGCAGATGAGCAGTTCTTC.

The sample holds many counts of this clonotype. This sequence joins TRBV6-1 and TRBJ1-5; possible D gene TRBD1, 5 bases. V was clipped by 3 bases and J by 1 base, with 10 bases between them. Germline CDR1 MNHNS, CDR2 SASEGT. The CDR3 contains 15 residues. This chain's CDR3 is CASSEWWGSNQPQHF. The CDR3 coding sequence is TGTGCCAGCAGTGAGTGGTGGGGGAGCAATCAGCCCCAGCATTTT.

The chain recombines TRBV20-1 with TRBJ2-3; no clear D gene. This CDR3 comprises 15 residues. Per germline, CDR1 DFQATT and CDR2 SNEGSKA (reference sequence). V lost 0 bases, J lost 0 bases, and 10 bases lay in between. Here the CDR3 DNA reads TGCAGTGCTAGAGACCATACTACCAGCACAGATACGCAGTATTTT. As protein: CSARDHTTSTDTQYF.

This clonotype has a handful of counts. The chain links TRBV5-4 to TRBJ2-4; D is ambiguous. Germline V gene sequence: CDR1 SGHNT, CDR2 YYREEE (reference sequence). CDR3 length: 13 amino acids. Trimming shortened V by 0 bases and J by 3 bases, and 4 bases separated the two germline ends. This CDR3 reads CASSLGGKNIQYF. In DNA, the CDR3 is TGTGCCAGCAGCTTGGGCGGCAAAAACATTCAGTACTTC.

This clonotype came up once. A read error may be the cause here, since a much bigger clone is one base away. This sequence joins TRBV2 and TRBJ1-6; D is ambiguous. Germline V gene sequence: CDR1 SNHLY, CDR2 FYNNEI. The CDR3 spans 13 residues. CDR3: CTSTPRENSPLHF. The CDR3 DNA reads TGTACCAGCACCCCAAGGGAAAATTCACCCCTCCACTTT.

The sample holds many counts of this clonotype. V usage is TRBV7-3 and J usage is TRBJ2-5; 8 bases match TRBD2. Germline CDR1 is SGHTA and CDR2 is FQGTGA. The CDR3 has 15 residues. Trimming cost V 0 bases and J 1 base; bases outside gene matches: 1. The CDR3 reads CASSLTGLAQETQYF. In nucleotides, the CDR3 is TGTGCCAGCAGCTTAACCGGACTAGCCCAAGAGACCCAGTACTTC.

This clonotype was recorded many times. The chain links TRBV20-1 to TRBJ2-3; weak D call: TRBD2 (5 bases). CDR1 and CDR2 from the germline V gene are DFQATT and SNEGSKA (reference sequence). This CDR3 region has 14 residues. The V end was cut by 4 bases, the J end by 4 bases, with 15 bases between. CDR3 nucleotide sequence: TGCAGTGCTATAGAGTCCGGAGCGGCAGATACGCAGTATTTT. Translating it yields CSAIESGAADTQYF.

This clonotype showed up just a few times. This chain links TRBV19 with TRBJ1-5; TRBD1 aligns across 10 bases. V dropped 6 bases and J dropped 5; count of bases not matched to a gene: 4. Looked up from germline, CDR1 is LNHDA and CDR2 is SQIVND (reference sequence). The CDR3 has 14 amino acids. The CDR3 coding sequence is TGTGCCAGTAGGGGGGACAGGGGCTATCAGCCCCAGCATTTT. Protein: CASRGDRGYQPQHF.

This clonotype came up many times. This CDR3 reads CASSSTEGHNEQFF. CDR3 nucleotide sequence: TGTGCCAGCAGCTCTACCGAGGGGCACAATGAGCAGTTCTTC. The J gene is TRBJ2-1, the V gene TRBV11-2, with D possibly called TRBD1 or TRBD2 (5 bases each). The CDR3 sequence is 14 residues long. In germline, CDR1 is SGHAT, CDR2 FQNNGV. Trimming stripped 4 bases from V and 5 bases from J, with 12 bases between.

This clonotype has a count of ten or more. The rearrangement uses TRBV28 and TRBJ1-1; D unclear. Germline CDR1 MDHEN, CDR2 SYDVKM. The ends were cut back, 5 bases at V and 5 bases at J, with 9 bases in the middle. The CDR3 consists of 12 residues. This CDR3 reads CASSPTFTEAFF. The CDR3 DNA is TGTGCCAGCAGTCCCACCTTTACTGAAGCTTTCTTT.

The V call is TRBV7-2, the J call TRBJ2-1; 12 bases align to TRBD2. Germline CDR1 and CDR2: SGHTA and FQGNSA. This CDR3 contains 18 residues. After removal of 5 bases from V and 1 base from J, the junction contained 9 bases not matched to a gene. The CDR3 DNA is TGTGCCAGCAGCCATAGACTAGCGGGAGATAGATCCTACAATGAGCAGTTCTTC. It specifies CASSHRLAGDRSYNEQFF.

Of note for this clonotype: A much larger clone differs from this one at a single base, so this may be a read error. The chain links TRBV28 to TRBJ1-1; TRBD1 is a possible D gene (6 bases). Germline V CDR1 and CDR2: MDHEN, SYDVKM. The CDR3 length is 16 residues. CDR3 DNA sequence: TGTGCCAGCAGTCCTTCGGGGGCGCAAGGGAACACTGGAGCTTTCTTT. It translates to CASSPSGAQGNTGAFF.

V and J are TRBV30 and TRBJ2-5; TRBD2 matches 7 bases. V was pared by 4 bases and J by 1 base, with 0 bases of the junction left unmatched. The CDR3 consists of 12 residues. Looked up from germline, CDR1 is GTSNPN and CDR2 is SVGIG (reference sequence). CDR3 in DNA: TGTGCCTGGACTAGCGGCCAAGAGACCCAGTACTTC. Amino acid sequence: CAWTSGQETQYF.

This clonotype was observed many times. The V and J genes are TRBV7-9 and TRBJ2-1; maybe TRBD2 (6 bases). V shed 5 bases and J shed 0 bases, with 11 bases lying between them. Per germline, CDR1 SEHNR and CDR2 FQNEAQ (reference sequence). CDR3 length equals 15 residues. The DNA of the CDR3 is TGTGCCAGCAGCCCCCCGACTAGCTCCTACAATGAGCAGTTCTTC. This encodes CASSPPTSSYNEQFF. Full variable domain (outside the CDR3, taken from reference TRBV7-9 and TRBJ2-1): DTGVSQNPRHKITKRGQNVTFRCDPISEHNRLYWYRQTLGQGPEFLTYFQNEAQLEKSRLLSDRFSAERPKGSFSTLEIQRTEQGDSAMYLCASSPPTSSYNEQFFGPGTRLTVL.

This clonotype was detected many times. This chain uses TRBV30 with TRBJ2-7; D possibly corresponds to TRBD2 (5 bases). The CDR3 covers 11 residues. The germline V gene has CDR1 GTSNPN and CDR2 SVGIG (reference sequence). Trimming took 8 bases from V and 6 from J, leaving 14 bases between them. The chain's CDR3 is CAGGIEGEQYF. The CDR3 region has the DNA TGTGCCGGAGGTATAGAGGGCGAGCAGTACTTC.

The chain recombines TRBV5-5 with TRBJ1-1, with unresolved D. The CDR3 totals 14 residues. The V gene lost 0 bases and the J gene lost 7 bases, with 13 bases spanning the gap. Germline-derived CDR1 and CDR2 are SGHKS and YYEKEE (reference sequence). The CDR3 reads CASSLALQTIEAFF. CDR3 DNA sequence: TGTGCCAGCAGCTTGGCTCTCCAGACTATTGAAGCTTTCTTT.